The next 8 T cell receptor beta chains were all read from a single sample in a study of OX40 agonist ivuxolimab in advanced cancers. The protocol was immunoSEQ multiplex PCR, while the TCRdb copy is restricted to in-frame clones and leaves out a portion. The sample gives 75,000 to 100,000 clones, approximately 87% of which show up once; around 5.5% is in the top ten. Sequences were derived from CD4+ or CD8+ T cells sorted from blood, sampled in a trial of the OX40 agonist ivuxolimab. The receptors originated from an adult with an advanced solid tumor such as melanoma, head and neck, liver or kidney cancer.

The chain uses TRBV29-1 and TRBJ2-1; D may be TRBD1 (6 bases). The germline V gene has CDR1 SQVTM and CDR2 ANQGSEA. V lost 6 bases to trimming and J lost 0 bases, with 12 bases between them. This CDR3 spans 14 amino acids. The CDR3 DNA follows: TGCAGCGTGGTAACAGGGAGCTCCTACAATGAGCAGTTCTTC. Amino acids: CSVVTGSSYNEQFF.

The J gene is TRBJ2-3, the V gene TRBV7-6; D call uncertain. This CDR3 has 11 amino acids. V lost 5 bases, J lost 5 bases, and 5 bases lay in between. Germline CDR1 SGHVS, CDR2 FNYEAQ. The CDR3 loop reads CASSPQDTQYF. In DNA form, the CDR3 reads TGTGCCAGCAGCCCCCAAGATACGCAGTATTTT.

This chain links TRBV5-1 with TRBJ1-3; D remains ambiguous. Germline-derived CDR1 and CDR2 are SGHRS and YFSETQ. CDR3 size: 15 residues. Trimming cost V 1 base and J 0 bases, with 8 bases left between them. The CDR3 coding sequence is TGCGCCAGCAGCTTGAATTCGTACTCTGGAAACACCATATATTTT. Translation gives CASSLNSYSGNTIYF.

This clone was seen once. The rearrangement uses TRBV5-1 and TRBJ2-3, with TRBD1 matching 9 bases. The CDR3 extends over 16 amino acids. The V segment lost 4 bases and the J segment 4 bases; nucleotides outside the gene matches: 10. Germline-derived CDR1 and CDR2 are SGHRS and YFSETQ. CDR3 nucleotides: TGCGCCAGCAGCAGGCAGGGACAGGGTCGAGCAGATACGCAGTATTTT. Translating it yields CASSRQGQGRADTQYF.

The chain recombines TRBV9 with TRBJ1-5; no clear D. The V end lost 0 bases, the J end lost 3 bases, and 4 bases lay between the germline ends. The CDR3 extends over 13 amino acids. Germline CDR1 and CDR2: SGDLS and YYNGEE. The CDR3 sequence is CASSVGVNQPQHF. The CDR3 DNA reads as TGTGCCAGCAGCGTAGGGGTCAATCAGCCCCAGCATTTT.

This clone has a single count. This chain joins TRBV5-1 and TRBJ1-1; no clear D gene. The CDR3 runs to 14 residues. Germline-derived CDR1 and CDR2 are SGHRS and YFSETQ. Trimming took 4 bases from V and 0 from J, leaving 10 bases between them. The CDR3, as DNA: TGCGCCAGCAGCCCGGACCGTATGAACACTGAAGCTTTCTTT. This sequence encodes CASSPDRMNTEAFF.

This clone came up once. V usage is TRBV7-6 and J usage is TRBJ1-4, with no clear D. CDR1 and CDR2 from the germline V gene are SGHVS and FNYEAQ. The CDR3 consists of 13 residues. V was shortened by 1 base and J by 16 bases, with 16 bases between the two germline ends. The CDR3 DNA follows: TGTGCCAGCAGCTTAGGACATCCCAGTGAACAGTTTTTT. Translating it yields CASSLGHPSEQFF.

In DNA form, the CDR3 reads TGTGCCAGTAGTCCCGGGACTGCCTACGAGCAGTACTTC. Residues: CASSPGTAYEQYF. The genes are TRBV19 and TRBJ2-7; D might be TRBD2 (6 bases). The V end lost 5 bases, the J end lost 2 bases, and 10 bases lay between the germline ends. Looked up from germline, CDR1 is LNHDA and CDR2 is SQIVND (reference sequence). The length of the CDR3 is 13 residues.